Shown below are 22 T cell receptor beta chains from a single sample sequenced in a study of cytomegalovirus exposure and HLA in healthy donors (TCRdb year 2017). Library preparation was by the immunoSEQ multiplex PCR assay. The multiplex PCR relied on a mix of 60 forward primers for TCR Vbeta segments and 13 reverse primers for TCR Jbeta segments. TCRdb's version of the immuneACCESS table is confined to in-frame rearrangements and falls short of the full clone set. An unresolved V gene accounts for under half of the shortfall where checked; the remainder is of unknown origin. The sample table contains about 130,000 clones; only one count was recorded for over 60% of them. The leading ten clones occupy 1.2% of the sample. Sequences were obtained from PBMCs. The receptors originated from a female donor in good health and CMV-seronegative.

The chain joins TRBV27 to TRBJ1-1; the D is unclear. Trimming cost V 6 bases and J 9 bases, with 17 bases left between them. This CDR3 region has 13 residues. CDR1 and CDR2 from the germline V gene are MNHEY and SMNVEV (reference sequence). The CDR3 nucleotides are TGTGCCAGCAGCCGACCGCCCCCGGGAAAAGCTTTCTTT. Translating gives CASSRPPPGKAFF.

The chain employs TRBV6-5 and TRBJ2-2, with 11 bases aligning to TRBD1. From germline, CDR1 is MNHEY and CDR2 SVGAGI. CDR3 length: 15 residues. With 6 bases clipped from V and 7 bases from J, the junction kept 7 bases outside the gene matches. Here the CDR3 reads CASRTDRGLSGELFF. For the CDR3, the DNA is TGTGCCAGCAGGACGGACAGGGGGCTAAGCGGGGAGCTGTTTTTT.

The chain is built from TRBV5-1 and TRBJ1-2; 7 bases fit TRBD1. This CDR3 is 16 amino acids long. J was trimmed by 0 bases and V by 4 bases; bases with no gene match: 9. Looked up from germline, CDR1 is SGHRS and CDR2 is YFSETQ. CDR3 protein: CASSNHWDRTNYGYTF. CDR3 coding DNA: TGCGCCAGCAGCAATCACTGGGACAGAACTAACTATGGCTACACCTTC.

The DNA of the CDR3 is TGTGCCAGCAGCTTCCAGGCCCTGTCTGAAGCTTTCTTT. It is translated as CASSFQALSEAFF. The chain combines TRBV11-2 with TRBJ1-1, with no clear D. This CDR3 has 13 amino acids. V was shortened by 3 bases and J by 6 bases, with 11 bases between the two germline ends. The V gene's germline CDR1 is SGHAT and CDR2 FQNNGV.

This chain links TRBV28 with TRBJ2-1, with 11 bases that match TRBD1. The CDR3 is 18 amino acids. Germline V gene sequence: CDR1 MDHEN, CDR2 SYDVKM. The junction had 13 bases not matched to a gene; V was cut back by 4 bases and J by 5 bases. The DNA for the CDR3 is TGTGCCAGCAGTTCACCCCGGACAGGGGGCTATCTTAACAATGAGCAGTTCTTC. Its protein product is CASSSPRTGGYLNNEQFF.

This clone has a single count. This sequence joins TRBV7-2 and TRBJ2-2; 7 bases align to TRBD2. The length of the CDR3 is 19 residues. With V trimmed by 4 bases and J by 5 bases, 19 bases remained unmatched. CDR1 SGHTA and CDR2 FQGNSA come from the germline V gene. CDR3 loop: CASSSGGLLSPKRTGELFF. The CDR3 DNA follows: TGTGCCAGCAGCTCGGGAGGACTCTTATCCCCGAAGCGAACCGGGGAGCTGTTTTTT.

This CDR3 is CASSILRGWNYGYTF. The CDR3 coding sequence is TGTGCCAGTAGTATTCTCAGGGGTTGGAACTATGGCTACACCTTC. The rearrangement links TRBV19 to TRBJ1-2, with a possible D match to TRBD1 (6 bases). This CDR3 has 15 amino acids. V was trimmed by 3 bases and J by 2 bases, leaving 13 bases between them. Germline V lookup: CDR1 LNHDA, CDR2 SQIVND (reference sequence).

The rearrangement joins TRBV11-2 to TRBJ2-4; 9 bases agree with TRBD2. J was trimmed by 6 bases and V by 3 bases; bases with no gene match: 15. The CDR3 is 18 residues long. Germline lookup yields CDR1 SGHAT and CDR2 FQNNGV. CDR3 sequence: CASSFSDSGSGVANIQYF. The CDR3, as DNA: TGTGCCAGCAGCTTCTCCGATAGCGGGAGTGGGGTAGCAAACATTCAGTACTTC.

The V call is TRBV30, the J call TRBJ1-1, with 10 bases identical to TRBD1. The CDR3 has 15 residues. Unmatched junction bases numbered 9, after V lost 2 bases and J lost 6 bases. The germline V gene encodes CDR1 GTSNPN and CDR2 SVGIG (reference sequence). The CDR3 DNA follows: TGTGCCTGGAGTCCTCCCGGGACAGGGGCCTCTGAAGCTTTCTTT. Translating gives CAWSPPGTGASEAFF.

This clone was recorded once. Germline is not matched at one junction end, which may reflect a read error. The same CDR3 arises from other DNA sequences in this sample as well. The chain employs TRBV2 and TRBJ1-2, with 8 bases identical to TRBD1. Looked up from germline, CDR1 is SNHLY and CDR2 is FYNNEI. The CDR3 has 13 amino acids. In nucleotides, the CDR3 is TGTGCTAGCAGTGAGCAGGGGGCCTATGGCTACACCTTC. Translating gives CASSEQGAYGYTF.

This chain joins TRBV27 and TRBJ2-7; 9 bases are shared with TRBD1. The CDR3 is 15 residues long. V trimming: 7 bases; J trimming: 2 bases; junction bases outside the gene matches: 9. In germline, CDR1 is MNHEY, CDR2 SMNVEV (reference sequence). The CDR3 loop reads CASKAETGGPYEQYF. The DNA of the CDR3 is TGTGCCAGCAAGGCCGAGACAGGGGGTCCCTACGAGCAGTACTTC.

The chain has TRBV5-1 and TRBJ2-1; TRBD2 matches at 10 bases. With 0 bases clipped from V and 5 bases from J, the junction kept 5 bases outside the gene matches. Germline V gene lookup returns CDR1 SGHRS and CDR2 YFSETQ. The CDR3 covers 16 residues. CDR3 sequence: CASSLEGLAGDNEQFF. The CDR3 region has the DNA TGCGCCAGCAGCTTGGAGGGGCTAGCGGGAGACAATGAGCAGTTCTTC. The entire variable domain, with the rest obtained from reference TRBV5-1 and TRBJ2-1, is as follows: KAGVTQTPRYLIKTRGQQVTLSCSPISGHRSVSWYQQTPGQGLQFLFEYFSETQRNKGNFPGRFSGRQFSNSRSEMNVSTLELGDSALYLCASSLEGLAGDNEQFFGPGTRLTVL.

Only a few counts were recorded for this clone. CDR3 region: CASSLGGGAGEKLFF. CDR3 DNA sequence: TGCGCCAGCAGCTTGGGCGGAGGGGCCGGCGAAAAACTGTTTTTT. The rearrangement links TRBV5-1 to TRBJ1-4; weak D call: TRBD1 (5 bases). The CDR3 has 15 residues. Germline assignment: CDR1 SGHRS and CDR2 YFSETQ. The ends were cut back, 0 bases at V and 8 bases at J, with 14 bases in the middle. The full variable domain, completed using reference TRBV5-1 and TRBJ1-4, is KAGVTQTPRYLIKTRGQQVTLSCSPISGHRSVSWYQQTPGQGLQFLFEYFSETQRNKGNFPGRFSGRQFSNSRSEMNVSTLELGDSALYLCASSLGGGAGEKLFFGSGTQLSVL.

The V call is TRBV7-8, the J call TRBJ1-1; 7 bases are shared with TRBD1. The CDR3 totals 15 residues. CDR1 SGHVS and CDR2 FQNEAQ come from the germline V gene. The V gene end was trimmed by 5 bases and the J gene end by 0 bases; junction bases not matched to a gene: 6. As DNA, the CDR3 is TGTGCCAGCAGCCCGCAGGACAGGCTGAACACTGAAGCTTTCTTT. It translates to CASSPQDRLNTEAFF.

The V gene is TRBV7-8, the J gene TRBJ2-4; 9 bases map to TRBD1. The CDR3 length is 14 residues. The V gene end was trimmed by 2 bases and the J gene end by 15 bases; junction bases not matched to a gene: 11. Germline assignment: CDR1 SGHVS and CDR2 FQNEAQ. CDR3: CASSLSRTGAVWYF. In nucleotides, the CDR3 is TGTGCCAGCAGCTTAAGTCGGACAGGGGCGGTATGGTACTTC.

The rearrangement links TRBV28 to TRBJ2-7; D not resolved. Germline CDR1 reads MDHEN; CDR2 reads SYDVKM. The CDR3 covers 10 residues. Trimming removed 5 bases from V and 3 bases from J, with 2 bases in between. CDR3 sequence: CASSRYEQYF. The CDR3 region has the DNA TGTGCCAGCAGTCGCTACGAGCAGTACTTC.

The rearrangement joins TRBV6-1 to TRBJ2-3; TRBD2 agrees at 14 bases. CDR1 MNHNS and CDR2 SASEGT come from the germline V gene. This CDR3 has 15 residues. J was trimmed by 7 bases and V by 6 bases; bases with no gene match: 6. CDR3 region: CASSPGTSGGNTQYF. The CDR3 region has the DNA TGTGCCAGCAGCCCCGGGACTAGCGGGGGAAATACGCAGTATTTT.

CDR3 bases: TGCGCCAGCAGAGAGGGACTAGCGGGTAAAGGGAATGAGCAGTTCTTC. It encodes CASREGLAGKGNEQFF. The chain links TRBV5-1 to TRBJ2-1; TRBD2 agrees at 12 bases. The CDR3 consists of 16 residues. Germline assignment: CDR1 SGHRS and CDR2 YFSETQ. J gave up 7 bases and V 5 bases, and 10 bases lay outside the gene matches.

V usage is TRBV19 and J usage is TRBJ1-1, with D possibly TRBD1 on 6 matching bases. Trimming stripped 3 bases from V and 1 base from J, with 12 bases between. The V gene's germline CDR1 is LNHDA and CDR2 SQIVND (reference sequence). The CDR3 totals 15 residues. As DNA, the CDR3 is TGTGCCAGTAGTATGATCGGGGGGGCGAACACTGAAGCTTTCTTT. As protein: CASSMIGGANTEAFF.

The chain combines TRBV7-8 with TRBJ1-4, with D tentatively TRBD1 (6 bases). Germline V gene data show CDR1 as SGHVS and CDR2 as FQNEAQ. The CDR3 is 16 amino acids. Trimming shortened V by 5 bases and J by 4 bases, and 17 bases separated the two germline ends. CDR3 coding DNA: TGTGCCAGCAGCCTGGGGACACCGTTGCTTAATGAAAAACTGTTTTTT. Translation gives CASSLGTPLLNEKLFF.

Worth noting for this clone: Sequence at one end of the junction differs from germline and may be a read error. The gene calls are TRBV6-6 and TRBJ2-4; tentatively, D is TRBD1 (7 bases). CDR1 is MNHNY and CDR2 is SVGAGI in the germline V gene (reference sequence). The CDR3 runs to 13 residues. DNA of the CDR3: TGTGCCACAGGGGGACTGAGCAAAAACAGTCAGTACTTC. Translated, it gives CATGGLSKNSQYF.

This sequence joins TRBV7-9 and TRBJ2-2; the D is unclear. This CDR3 contains 13 residues. V was shortened by 2 bases and J by 6 bases, with 7 bases between the two germline ends. From germline, CDR1 is SEHNR and CDR2 FQNEAQ (reference sequence). In DNA form, the CDR3 reads TGTGCCAGCAGCTTACTTGTTCCCGGGGAGCTGTTTTTT. Encoded protein: CASSLLVPGELFF.